The clone carrying this TCR beta chain was seen once. The data were obtained in a study of control samples from healthy donors and cancer patients. This CDR3 spans 13 amino acids. The germline V gene encodes CDR1 SEHNR and CDR2 FQNEAQ (reference sequence). V lost 0 bases and J 4 bases, leaving 4 bases between the germline ends. Using immunoSEQ multiplex PCR, the repertoire was profiled, and TCRdb retains in-frame clones only, with some absent. The data contain about 170,000 clones, roughly 91% of them seen just once; the ten biggest clones take up about 1.6%. Sequences were obtained from blood. This clonotype originated in a woman in her thirties in good health. The gene calls are TRBV7-9 and TRBJ2-1; D is uncertain. CDR3 region: CASSLAPYNEQFF. CDR3 sequence (DNA): TGTGCCAGCAGCTTAGCTCCATACAATGAGCAGTTCTTC.